This is a list of T cell receptor beta chains from one sample in a study of cytomegalovirus exposure and HLA in healthy donors. Here immunoSEQ multiplex PCR was the method, and the copy in TCRdb shows in-frame clones only, minus some. The sample shows roughly 180,000 clones, 84% of them seen only once. Sequencing was carried out using PBMCs. These receptors all stem from a man aged 25 to 45 in good health and CMV-seronegative. The CDR3 runs from the conserved cysteine through the conserved F or W. A D gene is named only where the DNA matches it firmly. Some rows have no size entry. The others give once, few or many, or a class for an expanded clone.

J: TRBJ1-3
V: TRBV5-1
size: few
D: NA
CDR3: CASSLTGRGNTIYF
DNA: TGCGCCAGCAGCTTGACAGGCCGAGGAAACACCATATATTTT

J: TRBJ2-7
V: TRBV18
size: NA
D: NA
CDR3: CASSPPSAGEGEQYF
DNA: TGTGCCAGCTCACCACCCTCTGCGGGCGAAGGCGAGCAGTACTTC

J: TRBJ1-2
V: TRBV11-2
size: few
D: TRBD1
CDR3: CASRRGQLANYGYTF
DNA: TGTGCCAGCAGACGGGGACAGTTAGCTAACTATGGCTACACCTTC

J: TRBJ2-7
V: TRBV6-5
size: NA
D: NA
CDR3: CASSYVGQVYEQYF
DNA: TGTGCCAGCAGTTACGTAGGACAAGTCTACGAGCAGTACTTC

J: TRBJ2-7
V: TRBV6-5
size: NA
D: NA
CDR3: CASREAGNQNEQYF
DNA: TGTGCCAGCAGAGAGGCAGGGAATCAGAACGAGCAGTACTTC

J: TRBJ2-7
V: TRBV7-6
size: NA
D: NA
CDR3: CASSGPGDAPSYEQYF
DNA: TGTGCCAGCAGCGGACCGGGAGACGCCCCGTCTTACGAGCAGTACTTC

J: TRBJ2-3
V: TRBV29-1
size: NA
D: TRBD1
CDR3: CSVLQGGKADTQYF
DNA: TGCAGCGTCCTACAGGGGGGAAAGGCAGATACGCAGTATTTT

J: TRBJ2-7
V: TRBV11-1
size: few
D: TRBD1
CDR3: CASSFQTGKVYEQYF
DNA: TGTGCCAGCAGCTTCCAGACAGGGAAGGTTTACGAGCAGTACTTC

J: TRBJ2-1
V: TRBV7-9
size: NA
D: TRBD2
CDR3: CASSRNIAGRLSRTEQFF
DNA: TGTGCCAGCAGCCGCAATATAGCGGGTAGGCTTAGTAGGACTGAGCAGTTCTTC

J: TRBJ2-7
V: TRBV6-1
size: NA
D: NA
CDR3: CASSQKTATYEQYF
DNA: TGTGCCAGCAGTCAGAAGACTGCAACCTACGAGCAGTACTTC

J: TRBJ2-3
V: TRBV5-1
size: NA
D: TRBD2
CDR3: CASSLGGASTDTQYF
DNA: TGCGCCAGCAGCCTCGGGGGGGCTAGTACAGATACGCAGTATTTT

J: TRBJ2-1
V: TRBV28
size: NA
D: TRBD1
CDR3: CASSLRGQGAHEQFF
DNA: TGTGCCAGCAGTTTAAGAGGACAGGGGGCCCATGAGCAGTTCTTC

J: TRBJ2-2
V: TRBV4-2
size: NA
D: TRBD1
CDR3: CASSHPTGGANTGELFF
DNA: TGTGCCAGCAGCCACCCCACAGGGGGCGCGAACACCGGGGAGCTGTTTTTT

J: TRBJ1-2
V: TRBV18
size: NA
D: TRBD1
CDR3: CASSPPGTGGRGYTF
DNA: TGTGCCAGCTCACCACCGGGGACAGGGGGCCGTGGCTACACCTTC

J: TRBJ2-7
V: TRBV7-2
size: NA
D: NA
CDR3: CASSPETYEQYF
DNA: TGTGCCAGCAGCCCCGAGACCTACGAGCAGTACTTC

J: TRBJ2-5
V: TRBV7-2
size: NA
D: NA
CDR3: CASSLDGRVQETQYF
DNA: TGTGCCAGCAGCTTAGACGGCAGGGTCCAGGAGACCCAGTACTTC

J: TRBJ1-2
V: TRBV10-3
size: NA
D: TRBD1
CDR3: CAIRGGTGPRLPYGYTF
DNA: TGTGCCATCAGAGGGGGGACAGGGCCCCGGCTTCCGTATGGCTACACCTTC

J: TRBJ1-5
V: TRBV6-6
size: NA
D: TRBD1
CDR3: CASSNLDRDQPQHF
DNA: TGTGCCAGCAGTAATCTGGACAGGGACCAGCCCCAGCATTTT

J: TRBJ1-4
V: TRBV18
size: once
D: NA
CDR3: CASSPPFEGKLFF
DNA: TGTGCCAGCTCACCCCCCTTTGAGGGAAAACTGTTTTTT

J: TRBJ2-2
V: TRBV19
size: NA
D: TRBD1
CDR3: CASSSSGTGGYGELFF
DNA: TGTGCCAGTAGTAGCTCCGGGACAGGGGGGTACGGGGAGCTGTTTTTT

J: TRBJ2-7
V: TRBV2
size: NA
D: TRBD1
CDR3: CASSPFLGQASHEQYF
DNA: TGTGCCAGCAGCCCGTTCTTGGGACAGGCTTCGCACGAGCAGTACTTC

J: TRBJ2-7
V: TRBV5-1
size: NA
D: TRBD1
CDR3: CASSLDPGTDSYEQYF
DNA: TGCGCCAGCAGCTTGGACCCCGGGACAGATTCCTACGAGCAGTACTTC

J: TRBJ2-1
V: TRBV13
size: NA
D: NA
CDR3: CASSFYRDNEQFF
DNA: TGTGCCAGCAGCTTTTACCGGGACAATGAGCAGTTCTTC

J: TRBJ1-2
V: TRBV30
size: NA
D: TRBD1
CDR3: CAWSGQGSTGGYTF
DNA: TGTGCCTGGAGTGGACAGGGGTCTACGGGCGGCTACACCTTC

J: TRBJ1-1
V: TRBV4-1
size: NA
D: NA
CDR3: CASRDSGGTEAFF
DNA: TGCGCCAGCAGGGACAGCGGGGGCACTGAAGCTTTCTTT

J: TRBJ1-4
V: TRBV4-1
size: NA
D: NA
CDR3: CASSQVGNVNEKLFF
DNA: TGCGCCAGCAGCCAAGTGGGCAACGTTAATGAAAAACTGTTTTTT

J: TRBJ2-3
V: TRBV29-1
size: NA
D: TRBD1
CDR3: CSVEARDRGTDTQYF
DNA: TGCAGCGTTGAGGCCAGGGACAGGGGCACAGATACGCAGTATTTT

J: TRBJ1-3
V: TRBV30
size: NA
D: NA
CDR3: CAWSSGFLSGNTIYF
DNA: TGTGCCTGGAGTTCCGGTTTCCTCTCTGGAAACACCATATATTTT

J: TRBJ1-2
V: TRBV13
size: NA
D: TRBD1
CDR3: CASSQIRDRGLYNYGYTF
DNA: TGTGCCAGCAGCCAGATCCGGGACAGGGGGCTTTATAACTATGGCTACACCTTC

J: TRBJ1-4
V: TRBV5-1
size: NA
D: TRBD1
CDR3: CASKTGIGTGYEKLFF
DNA: TGCGCCAGCAAAACTGGGATTGGGACAGGGTATGAAAAACTGTTTTTT

J: TRBJ2-5
V: TRBV7-6
size: NA
D: NA
CDR3: CASSLGQFLETQYF
DNA: TGTGCCAGCAGCTTAGGGCAGTTTTTGGAGACCCAGTACTTC

J: TRBJ2-7
V: TRBV7-3
size: NA
D: TRBD2
CDR3: CASSLTSGSEQYF
DNA: TGTGCCAGCAGCTTGACTAGCGGGAGCGAGCAGTACTTC

J: TRBJ2-1
V: TRBV5-1
size: NA
D: NA
CDR3: CASSSKLANSYNEQFF
DNA: TGCGCCAGCAGCTCTAAGCTAGCGAATTCCTACAATGAGCAGTTCTTC

J: TRBJ2-7
V: TRBV7-2
size: once
D: NA
CDR3: CASSLLGSYEQYF
DNA: TGTGCCAGCAGCTTACTCGGCTCCTACGAGCAGTACTTC

J: TRBJ2-7
V: TRBV7-9
size: NA
D: NA
CDR3: CASSSSPRLGPIHEQYF
DNA: TGTGCCAGCAGCTCCTCCCCCAGACTAGGCCCCATACACGAGCAGTACTTC

J: TRBJ2-7
V: TRBV6-1
size: NA
D: NA
CDR3: CASTLGLSYEQYF
DNA: TGTGCCAGCACGTTGGGCCTCTCCTACGAGCAGTACTTC

J: TRBJ1-6
V: TRBV10-3
size: few
D: NA
CDR3: CAISEGQGNSPLHF
DNA: TGTGCCATCAGTGAGGGGCAGGGAAATTCACCCCTCCACTTT

J: TRBJ2-7
V: TRBV9
size: NA
D: NA
CDR3: CASSVSSGYEQYF
DNA: TGTGCCAGCAGCGTATCCAGCGGCTACGAGCAGTACTTC

J: TRBJ1-4
V: TRBV5-5
size: NA
D: NA
CDR3: CASSPDSYEKLFF
DNA: TGTGCCAGCAGCCCCGACAGTTATGAAAAACTGTTTTTT

J: TRBJ2-7
V: TRBV6-5
size: NA
D: NA
CDR3: CASSDSLYEQYF
DNA: TGTGCCAGCAGTGACAGTTTGTACGAGCAGTACTTC

J: TRBJ2-7
V: TRBV4-1
size: once
D: TRBD1
CDR3: CASSLSSGQTYEQYF
DNA: TGCGCCAGCAGCCTATCTTCGGGACAGACCTACGAGCAGTACTTC

J: TRBJ2-2
V: TRBV5-1
size: NA
D: NA
CDR3: CASSLVRVRDTGELFF
DNA: TGCGCCAGCAGCTTGGTTCGGGTCAGGGACACCGGGGAGCTGTTTTTT

J: TRBJ2-7
V: TRBV4-2
size: NA
D: NA
CDR3: CASSQDVLGSSYEQYF
DNA: TGTGCCAGCAGCCAAGATGTGCTTGGGAGCTCCTACGAGCAGTACTTC

J: TRBJ2-3
V: TRBV5-1
size: NA
D: TRBD2
CDR3: CASSRLLLAGGTDTQYF
DNA: TGCGCCAGCAGCCGCTTATTACTAGCGGGGGGTACAGATACGCAGTATTTT

J: TRBJ2-7
V: TRBV27
size: NA
D: TRBD1
CDR3: CASSGTGVYEQYF
DNA: TGTGCCAGCAGCGGGACAGGGGTCTACGAGCAGTACTTC

J: TRBJ2-1
V: TRBV30
size: NA
D: NA
CDR3: CAWSRRLTESEQFF
DNA: TGTGCCTGGAGCCGAAGACTAACTGAGAGTGAGCAGTTCTTC

J: TRBJ1-4
V: TRBV6-6
size: NA
D: NA
CDR3: CASRPYSRGNEKLFF
DNA: TGTGCCAGCAGACCATACTCCAGGGGTAATGAAAAACTGTTTTTT

J: TRBJ1-1
V: TRBV9
size: few
D: NA
CDR3: CASSQQGGDTEAFF
DNA: TGTGCCAGCAGTCAGCAGGGTGGAGACACTGAAGCTTTCTTT

J: TRBJ2-7
V: TRBV5-1
size: NA
D: NA
CDR3: CASSSRGGRYEQYF
DNA: TGCGCCAGCTCCTCTAGGGGGGGCCGATACGAGCAGTACTTC

J: TRBJ2-7
V: TRBV7-9
size: NA
D: NA
CDR3: CASSLVASYEQYF
DNA: TGTGCCAGCAGCTTAGTGGCCTCCTACGAGCAGTACTTC

J: TRBJ1-5
V: TRBV30
size: few
D: TRBD1
CDR3: CAWGTGSSNQPQHF
DNA: TGTGCCTGGGGGACAGGGTCAAGCAATCAGCCCCAGCATTTT

J: TRBJ2-2
V: TRBV18
size: NA
D: TRBD2
CDR3: CASSLKAGDNTGELFF
DNA: TGTGCCAGCTCACTGAAAGCGGGGGATAACACCGGGGAGCTGTTTTTT

J: TRBJ1-1
V: TRBV29-1
size: NA
D: TRBD1
CDR3: CSVERTGGLNTEAFF
DNA: TGCAGCGTCGAAAGGACAGGGGGCTTGAACACTGAAGCTTTCTTT

J: TRBJ2-1
V: TRBV6-1
size: NA
D: TRBD2
CDR3: CASSEERGLAGVYEQFF
DNA: TGTGCCAGCAGTGAAGAACGGGGACTAGCGGGAGTCTATGAGCAGTTCTTC

J: TRBJ2-7
V: TRBV19
size: NA
D: TRBD2
CDR3: CASRLSGSSYEQYF
DNA: TGTGCCAGTAGACTTAGCGGGAGTTCCTACGAGCAGTACTTC

J: TRBJ2-1
V: TRBV7-8
size: few
D: TRBD1
CDR3: CASRPIDRDVNEQFF
DNA: TGTGCCAGCAGGCCGATAGACAGGGATGTAAATGAGCAGTTCTTC

J: TRBJ1-2
V: TRBV5-4
size: NA
D: NA
CDR3: CASSGESGLEGYTF
DNA: TGTGCCAGCAGCGGTGAATCGGGGTTAGAGGGCTACACCTTC

J: TRBJ2-2
V: TRBV18
size: few
D: NA
CDR3: CASSPPALGELFF
DNA: TGTGCCAGCTCACCACCGGCTCTCGGGGAGCTGTTTTTT

J: TRBJ1-2
V: TRBV27
size: once
D: NA
CDR3: CASSFSGGSGYTF
DNA: TGTGCCAGCAGTTTTAGCGGAGGGTCTGGCTACACCTTC

J: TRBJ2-5
V: TRBV7-9
size: few
D: TRBD2
CDR3: CASSVGLADQETQYF
DNA: TGTGCCAGCAGCGTGGGACTAGCGGACCAAGAGACCCAGTACTTC